This passage covers 3 T cell receptor beta chains from one sample sequenced in a study of shared clonotypes between healthy human individuals. Using immunoSEQ multiplex PCR, the repertoire was profiled, and TCRdb retains in-frame clones only, with some absent. The repertoire holds about 680,000 clones, approximately 75% seen once, with around 2% in the top ten. Input material: memory CD4+ T cells sorted from blood. Regarding subset: CD45RA-negative fraction. The receptor set was obtained from a woman under 40 in good health.

The chain has TRBV27 and TRBJ2-1, with D unresolved. The CDR3 loop spans 12 amino acids. The germline V gene encodes CDR1 MNHEY and CDR2 SMNVEV (reference sequence). The V end lost 2 bases, the J end lost 2 bases, and 1 base lay between the germline ends. DNA for the CDR3: TGTGCCAGCAGTTTAACCTACAATGAGCAGTTCTTC. It codes for CASSLTYNEQFF.

This rearrangement joins TRBV10-2 to TRBJ2-5; 9 bases fit TRBD2. Losses at the gene ends were 4 bases for V and 5 bases for J; bases not matched to a gene: 2. The CDR3 consists of 13 residues. Germline V CDR1 and CDR2: WSHSY, SAAADI. The CDR3 DNA reads as TGCGCCAGCAGTGGCAGCGGGGGGGAGACCCAGTACTTC. Its protein is CASSGSGGETQYF.

This clone turned up a few times. The rearrangement uses TRBV5-1 and TRBJ1-1; 7 nucleotides agree with TRBD1. The CDR3 spans 14 residues. The germline V gene has CDR1 SGHRS and CDR2 YFSETQ. Germline trimming cut 5 bases from V and 2 bases from J; bases unmatched to any gene: 6. DNA for the CDR3: TGCGCCAGCAGGGAGGGGGCGCGAAACACTGAAGCTTTCTTT. The encoded protein is CASREGARNTEAFF.